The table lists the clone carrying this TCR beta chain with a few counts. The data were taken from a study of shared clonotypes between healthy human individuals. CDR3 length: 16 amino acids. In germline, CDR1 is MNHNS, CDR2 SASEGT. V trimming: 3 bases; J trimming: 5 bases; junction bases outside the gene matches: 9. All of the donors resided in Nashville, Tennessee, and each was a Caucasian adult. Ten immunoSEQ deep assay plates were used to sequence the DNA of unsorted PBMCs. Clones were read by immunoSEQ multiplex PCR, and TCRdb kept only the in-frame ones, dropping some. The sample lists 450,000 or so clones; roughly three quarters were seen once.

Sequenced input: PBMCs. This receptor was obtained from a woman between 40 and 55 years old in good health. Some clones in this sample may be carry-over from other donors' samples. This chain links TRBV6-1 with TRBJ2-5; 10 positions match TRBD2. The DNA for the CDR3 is TGTGCCAGCAGTGATAAGGCTAGCGGGGGTTGGGAGACCCAGTACTTC. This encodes CASSDKASGGWETQYF.